Below, 15 T cell receptor beta chains from the same sample are listed, as sequenced in a study of blood T cell repertoires in COVID-19. The protocol was immunoSEQ multiplex PCR, while the TCRdb copy is restricted to in-frame clones and leaves out a portion. This sample yields roughly 110,000 clones, of which over 70% are seen a single time; 0.75% to 1% belongs to the top ten. Sample: peripheral blood. Receptor source: a human donor with acute or convalescent COVID-19. The donor label of this sample is uncertain.

The gene calls are TRBV23-1 and TRBJ2-5; the match to TRBD2 covers 9 bases. TRBV23-1 is an ORF; its function is uncertain. J lost 2 bases, V lost 2 bases, and 6 bases had no gene match. The CDR3 sequence is 16 residues long. In DNA form, the CDR3 reads TGCGCCAGCAGTCAAGTTCAGCGGGGGGTTCAAGAGACCCAGTACTTC. Its protein product is CASSQVQRGVQETQYF.

The V gene is TRBV7-9, the J gene TRBJ1-2; D is unclear. CDR3 length: 13 amino acids. Germline CDR1 is SEHNR and CDR2 is FQNEAQ (reference sequence). V was clipped by 1 base and J by 3 bases, with 6 bases between them. The CDR3 nucleotides read TGTGCCAGCAGCTTAGTGCGGGACTATGGCTACACCTTC. Its protein is CASSLVRDYGYTF.

This chain connects TRBV15 to TRBJ1-5; D may be TRBD1 (5 bases). This CDR3 is 17 amino acids long. With 0 bases removed from V and 2 bases from J, the gap between germline ends came to 14 bases. In germline, CDR1 is LNHNV, CDR2 YYDKDF (reference sequence). CDR3 nucleotide sequence: TGTGCCACCAGCAGAGATCGGGGGAAAGAAGGCAATCAGCCCCAGCATTTT. Its protein product is CATSRDRGKEGNQPQHF. The whole variable domain, filled in from reference TRBV15 and TRBJ1-5, reads DAMVIQNPRYQVTQFGKPVTLSCSQTLNHNVMYWYQQKSSQAPKLLFHYYDKDFNNEADTPDNFQSRRPNTSFCFLDIRSPGLGDTAMYLCATSRDRGKEGNQPQHFGDGTRLSIL.

The chain is built from TRBV5-1 and TRBJ2-7; TRBD2 matches at 11 bases. The CDR3 contains 17 residues. The germline V gene has CDR1 SGHRS and CDR2 YFSETQ. The ends lost 0 bases at V and 2 bases at J; junction bases unmatched: 7. CDR3 sequence (DNA): TGCGCCAGCAGCTTGGGACTAGCGGGGTACCAAGCCTACGAGCAGTACTTC. It translates to CASSLGLAGYQAYEQYF.

The chain joins TRBV5-1 to TRBJ2-3; D unclear. CDR1 and CDR2 (germline): SGHRS, YFSETQ. The CDR3 totals 16 residues. Trimming cost V 0 bases and J 0 bases, with 11 bases left between them. The CDR3 DNA is TGCGCCAGCAGCTTGGAGGCAGGCGATAGCACAGATACGCAGTATTTT. Translating it yields CASSLEAGDSTDTQYF.

The genes are TRBV3-1 (or the pseudogene TRBV3-2) and TRBJ2-5, with 10 bases aligning to TRBD2. In germline, CDR1 is LGHDT, CDR2 YNNKEL (reference sequence). Germline trimming cut 9 bases from V and 1 base from J; bases unmatched to any gene: 5. The CDR3 totals 14 residues. CDR3 protein: CASRTSGSQETQYF. DNA of the CDR3: TGTGCCAGTCGGACTAGCGGAAGCCAAGAGACCCAGTACTTC.

The count of this clone is one. This chain connects TRBV10-2 to TRBJ2-2; TRBD1 is a possible D gene (6 bases). Per germline, CDR1 WSHSY and CDR2 SAAADI. V lost 8 bases and J 6 bases, leaving 10 bases between the germline ends. This CDR3 region has 12 residues. The CDR3 loop reads CASCTGPGELFF. As DNA, the CDR3 is TGCGCCAGCTGTACAGGGCCCGGGGAGCTGTTTTTT.

This clone was seen only a few times. This sequence joins TRBV6-5 and TRBJ2-4, with 10 positions matching TRBD1. This CDR3 region has 13 residues. Germline CDR1 reads MNHEY; CDR2 reads SVGAGI. The junction had 6 bases not matched to a gene; V was cut back by 6 bases and J by 10 bases. The CDR3 region has the DNA TGTGCCAGCAGACGCCGGGACAGGGGAATTCAGTACTTC. Translation: CASRRRDRGIQYF.

The chain uses TRBV15 and TRBJ1-3; TRBD1 aligns across 12 bases. From germline, CDR1 is LNHNV and CDR2 YYDKDF (reference sequence). V dropped 2 bases and J dropped 3; count of bases not matched to a gene: 11. The CDR3 length is 19 residues. CDR3 in DNA: TGTGCCACCAGCAGATCCCGGGACAGGGGGCTCGGGCTTGGAAACACCATATATTTT. Protein: CATSRSRDRGLGLGNTIYF.

The chain carries TRBV6-5 and TRBJ1-6; 7 nucleotides line up with TRBD1. Germline V lookup: CDR1 MNHEY, CDR2 SVGAGI. This CDR3 is 15 amino acids long. V lost 5 bases to trimming and J lost 5 bases; unmatched junction nucleotides: 6. This CDR3 reads CASSRARGHNSPLHF. Here the CDR3 DNA reads TGTGCCAGCAGTCGGGCAAGGGGGCATAATTCACCCCTCCACTTT.

The V call is TRBV11-2, the J call TRBJ1-2; 7 nucleotides match TRBD1. Unmatched junction bases numbered 10, after V lost 5 bases and J lost 4 bases. The CDR3 runs to 15 residues. Germline V gene sequence: CDR1 SGHAT, CDR2 FQNNGV. The CDR3 DNA is TGTGCCAGCAGCAGGGAGACAGGGTTAACCTATGGCTACACCTTC. Residues: CASSRETGLTYGYTF.

The J gene is TRBJ2-1, the V gene TRBV4-2; 10 nucleotides line up with TRBD2. This CDR3 is built from 15 residues. V shed 4 bases and J 2 bases; nucleotides not matched to a gene: 2. The germline V gene encodes CDR1 LGHNA and CDR2 YNFKEQ. CDR3 in amino acids: CASSLSGGAYNEQFF. The CDR3 bases are TGTGCCAGCAGCCTAAGCGGGGGGGCCTACAATGAGCAGTTCTTC.

The chain couples TRBV9 to TRBJ2-5; 7 bases line up with TRBD2. The germline gives CDR1 SGDLS, CDR2 YYNGEE. V lost 0 bases to trimming and J lost 4 bases; unmatched junction nucleotides: 6. This CDR3 contains 15 residues. The CDR3 spells CASSVGVAGRETQYF. CDR3 DNA: TGTGCCAGCAGCGTAGGGGTAGCGGGCCGAGAGACCCAGTACTTC.

CDR3 sequence: CARYLEIDQPQHF. CDR3 bases: TGCGCCCGCTATTTGGAGATTGATCAGCCCCAGCATTTT. This chain joins TRBV10-1 and TRBJ1-5, with D unresolved. Germline values: CDR1 WNHNN, CDR2 SYGVQD (reference sequence). This CDR3 is built from 13 residues. V lost 11 bases to trimming and J lost 5 bases, with 16 bases between them.

The chain couples TRBV11-2 to TRBJ2-7, with a tentative D call TRBD2 (6 bases). This CDR3 is 13 amino acids long. CDR1 and CDR2 from the germline V gene are SGHAT and FQNNGV. The V end was cut by 3 bases, the J end by 7 bases, with 13 bases between. The CDR3, as DNA: TGTGCCAGCAGCTTCTTCGGGGGTGGGGAGCAGTACGTC. It encodes CASSFFGGGEQYV.